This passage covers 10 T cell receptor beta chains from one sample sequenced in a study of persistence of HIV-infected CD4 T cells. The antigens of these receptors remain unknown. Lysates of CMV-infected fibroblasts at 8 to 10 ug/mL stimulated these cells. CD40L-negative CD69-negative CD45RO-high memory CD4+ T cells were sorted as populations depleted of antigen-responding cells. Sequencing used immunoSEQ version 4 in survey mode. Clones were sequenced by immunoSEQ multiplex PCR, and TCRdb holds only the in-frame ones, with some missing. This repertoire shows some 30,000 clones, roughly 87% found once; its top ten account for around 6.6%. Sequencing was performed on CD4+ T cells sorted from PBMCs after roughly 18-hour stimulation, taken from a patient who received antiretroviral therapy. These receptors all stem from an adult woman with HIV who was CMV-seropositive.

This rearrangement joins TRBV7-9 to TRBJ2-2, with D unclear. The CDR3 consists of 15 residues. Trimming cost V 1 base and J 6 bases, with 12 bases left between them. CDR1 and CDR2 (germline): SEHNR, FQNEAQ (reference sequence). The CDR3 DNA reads TGTGCCAGCAGCTTAGGACCGGTGACATCCGGGGAGCTGTTTTTT. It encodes CASSLGPVTSGELFF.

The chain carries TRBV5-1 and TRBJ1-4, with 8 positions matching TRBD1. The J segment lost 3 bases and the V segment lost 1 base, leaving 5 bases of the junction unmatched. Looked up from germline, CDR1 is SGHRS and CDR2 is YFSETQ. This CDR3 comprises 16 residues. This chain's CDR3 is CASSLQGARSNEKLFF. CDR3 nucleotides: TGCGCCAGCAGCTTGCAGGGGGCGAGATCTAATGAAAAACTGTTTTTT.

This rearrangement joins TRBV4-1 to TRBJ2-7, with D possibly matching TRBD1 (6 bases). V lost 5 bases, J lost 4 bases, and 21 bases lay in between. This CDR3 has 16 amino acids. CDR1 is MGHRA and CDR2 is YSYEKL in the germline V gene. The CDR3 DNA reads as TGCGCCAGCAGCGGACAAGAAGCAACAGGGCGATACGAGCAGTACTTC. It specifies CASSGQEATGRYEQYF.

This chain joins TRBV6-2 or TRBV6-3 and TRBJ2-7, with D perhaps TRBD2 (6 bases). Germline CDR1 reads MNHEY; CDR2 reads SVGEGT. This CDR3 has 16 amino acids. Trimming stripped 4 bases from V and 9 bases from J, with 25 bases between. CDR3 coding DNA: TGTGCCAGCAGTTTCGTCGCCGGGGGTCGAGGGTCGGGGCAGTACTTC. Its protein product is CASSFVAGGRGSGQYF.

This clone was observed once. Written as DNA, the CDR3 is TGTGCCAGTCAAGAACCGCGGGGGGCGAACACCGGGGAGCTGTTTTTT. Its translation is CASQEPRGANTGELFF. The V gene is TRBV19, the J gene TRBJ2-2; 8 bases line up with TRBD2. Germline trimming cut 8 bases from V and 0 bases from J; bases unmatched to any gene: 8. Per germline, CDR1 LNHDA and CDR2 SQIVND (reference sequence). The CDR3 is 16 amino acids.

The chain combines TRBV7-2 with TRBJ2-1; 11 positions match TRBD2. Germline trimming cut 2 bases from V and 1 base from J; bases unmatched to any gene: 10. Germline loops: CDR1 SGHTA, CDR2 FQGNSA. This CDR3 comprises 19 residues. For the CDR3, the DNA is TGTGCCAGCAGCTTAAGGGCTAGCGGGGGGATTGGGTCCTACAATGAGCAGTTCTTC. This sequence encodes CASSLRASGGIGSYNEQFF. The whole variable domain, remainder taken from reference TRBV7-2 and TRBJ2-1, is GAGVSQSPSNKVTEKGKDVELRCDPISGHTALYWYRQSLGQGLEFLIYFQGNSAPDKSGLPSDRFSAERTGGSVSTLTIQRTQQEDSAVYLCASSLRASGGIGSYNEQFFGPGTRLTVL.

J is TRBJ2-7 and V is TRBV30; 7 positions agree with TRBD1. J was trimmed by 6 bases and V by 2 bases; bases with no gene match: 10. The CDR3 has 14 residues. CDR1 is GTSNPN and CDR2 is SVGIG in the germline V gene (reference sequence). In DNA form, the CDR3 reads TGTGCCTGGAGTTTACAGGGGAAGGGCAGCGAGCAGTACTTC. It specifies CAWSLQGKGSEQYF.

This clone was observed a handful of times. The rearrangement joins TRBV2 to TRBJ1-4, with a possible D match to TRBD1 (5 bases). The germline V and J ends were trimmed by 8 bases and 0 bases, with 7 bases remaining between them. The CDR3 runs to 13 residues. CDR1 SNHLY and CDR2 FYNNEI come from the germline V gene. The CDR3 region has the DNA TGTGCCAGCCAGGGTTCAACTAATGAAAAACTGTTTTTT. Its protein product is CASQGSTNEKLFF.

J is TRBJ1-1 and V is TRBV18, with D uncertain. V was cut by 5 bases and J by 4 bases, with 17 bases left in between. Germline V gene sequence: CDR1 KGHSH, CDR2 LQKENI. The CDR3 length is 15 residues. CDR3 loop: CASSDMRPSSTEAFF. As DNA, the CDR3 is TGTGCCAGCTCAGATATGAGGCCATCCAGCACTGAAGCTTTCTTT.

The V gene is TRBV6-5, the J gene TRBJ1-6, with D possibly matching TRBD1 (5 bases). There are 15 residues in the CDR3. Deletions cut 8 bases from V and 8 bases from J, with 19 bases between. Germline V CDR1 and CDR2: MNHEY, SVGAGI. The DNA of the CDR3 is TGTGCCAGCCACTACCGGGGCAGCGGCCATTCACCCCTCCACTTT. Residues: CASHYRGSGHSPLHF.